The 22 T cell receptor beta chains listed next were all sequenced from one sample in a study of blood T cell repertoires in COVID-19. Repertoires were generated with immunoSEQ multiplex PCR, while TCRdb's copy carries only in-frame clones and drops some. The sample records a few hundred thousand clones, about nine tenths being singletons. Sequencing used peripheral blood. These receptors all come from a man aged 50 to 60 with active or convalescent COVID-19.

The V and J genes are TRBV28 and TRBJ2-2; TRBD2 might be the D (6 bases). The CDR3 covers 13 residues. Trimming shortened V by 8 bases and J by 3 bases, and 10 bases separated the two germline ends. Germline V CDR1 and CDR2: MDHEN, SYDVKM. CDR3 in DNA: TGTGCCAGCCCTTCGGGAGACACCGGGGAGCTGTTTTTT. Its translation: CASPSGDTGELFF.

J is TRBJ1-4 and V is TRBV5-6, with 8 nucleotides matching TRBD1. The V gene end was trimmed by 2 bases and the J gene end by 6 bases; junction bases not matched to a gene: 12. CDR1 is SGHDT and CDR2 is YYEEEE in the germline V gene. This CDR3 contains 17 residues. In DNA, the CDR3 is TGTGCCAGCAGCTTCATGGCAGGGGGCGCCCAGGATGAAAAACTGTTTTTT. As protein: CASSFMAGGAQDEKLFF.

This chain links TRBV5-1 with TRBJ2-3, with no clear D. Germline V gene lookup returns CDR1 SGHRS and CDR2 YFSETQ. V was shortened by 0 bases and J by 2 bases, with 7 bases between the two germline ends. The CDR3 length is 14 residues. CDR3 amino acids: CASSLVGFTDTQYF. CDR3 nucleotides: TGCGCCAGCAGCTTGGTTGGCTTCACAGATACGCAGTATTTT.

This CDR3 is CASPYRRDSTNGYTF. The CDR3 DNA reads as TGTGCCAGCCCATACCGCCGGGACTCAACTAATGGCTACACCTTC. The chain employs TRBV21-1 and TRBJ1-2. TRBV21-1 is labeled a pseudogene. The CDR3 covers 15 residues.

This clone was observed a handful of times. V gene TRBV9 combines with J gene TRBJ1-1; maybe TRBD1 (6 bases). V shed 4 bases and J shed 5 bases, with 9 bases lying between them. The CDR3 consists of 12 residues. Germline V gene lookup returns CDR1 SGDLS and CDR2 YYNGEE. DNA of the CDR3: TGTGCCAGCAGCACGAGGGGGACTGAAGCTTTCTTT. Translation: CASSTRGTEAFF.

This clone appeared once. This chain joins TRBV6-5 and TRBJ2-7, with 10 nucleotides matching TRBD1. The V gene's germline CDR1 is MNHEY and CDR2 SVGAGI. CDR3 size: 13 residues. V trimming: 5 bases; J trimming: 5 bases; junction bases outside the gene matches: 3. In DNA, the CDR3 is TGTGCCAGCAGTCACGGGACAGGGGACGAGCAGTACTTC. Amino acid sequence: CASSHGTGDEQYF.

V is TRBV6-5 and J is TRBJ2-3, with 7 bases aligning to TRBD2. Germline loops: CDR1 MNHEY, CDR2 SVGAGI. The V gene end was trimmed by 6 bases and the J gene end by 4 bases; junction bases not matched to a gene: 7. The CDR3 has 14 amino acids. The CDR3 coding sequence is TGTGCCAGCAGCAAGACTAGCAGCGCAGATACGCAGTATTTT. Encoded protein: CASSKTSSADTQYF.

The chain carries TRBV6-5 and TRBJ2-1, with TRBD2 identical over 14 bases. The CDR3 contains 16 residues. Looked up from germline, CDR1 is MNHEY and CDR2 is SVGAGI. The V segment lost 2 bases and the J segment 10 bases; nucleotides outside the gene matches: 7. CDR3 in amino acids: CASSYGGTSGGGEQFF. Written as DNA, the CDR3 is TGTGCCAGCAGTTACGGAGGGACTAGCGGGGGAGGAGAGCAGTTCTTC.

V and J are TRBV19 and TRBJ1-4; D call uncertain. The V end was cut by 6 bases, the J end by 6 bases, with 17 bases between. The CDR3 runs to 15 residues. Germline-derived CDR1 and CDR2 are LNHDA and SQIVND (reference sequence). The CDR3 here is CASRVEIPGDEKLFF. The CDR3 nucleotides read TGTGCCAGTAGGGTCGAGATACCCGGGGATGAAAAACTGTTTTTT.

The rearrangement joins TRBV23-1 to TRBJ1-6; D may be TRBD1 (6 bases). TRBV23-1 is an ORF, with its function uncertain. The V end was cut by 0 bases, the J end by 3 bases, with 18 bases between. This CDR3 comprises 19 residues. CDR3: CASSQSRGGAGFYNSPLHF. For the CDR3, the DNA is TGCGCCAGCAGTCAATCGAGGGGGGGCGCTGGGTTCTATAATTCACCCCTCCACTTT.

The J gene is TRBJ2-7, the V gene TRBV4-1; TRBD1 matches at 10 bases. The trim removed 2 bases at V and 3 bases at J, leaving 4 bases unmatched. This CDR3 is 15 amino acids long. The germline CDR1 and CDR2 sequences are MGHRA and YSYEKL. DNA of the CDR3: TGCGCCAGCAGCCAAAGGACAGGGGGTTTCTACGAGCAGTACTTC. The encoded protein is CASSQRTGGFYEQYF.

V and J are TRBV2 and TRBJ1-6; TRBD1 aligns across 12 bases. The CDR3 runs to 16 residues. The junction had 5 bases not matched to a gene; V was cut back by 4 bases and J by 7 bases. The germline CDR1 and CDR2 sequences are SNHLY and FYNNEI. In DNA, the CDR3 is TGTGCCAGCAGTGTTGGGACAGGGGGCTGGAATTCACCCCTCCACTTT. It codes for CASSVGTGGWNSPLHF.

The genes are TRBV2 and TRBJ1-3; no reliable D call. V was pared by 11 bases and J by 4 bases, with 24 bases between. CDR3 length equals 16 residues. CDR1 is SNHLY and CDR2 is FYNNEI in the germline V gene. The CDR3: CAGLLLVGFGGNTIYF. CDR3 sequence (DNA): TGTGCCGGACTTTTACTCGTGGGTTTCGGAGGAAACACCATATATTTT.

CDR3 loop: CSVVVTSGGTYEQYF. CDR3 nucleotide sequence: TGCAGCGTTGTAGTCACTAGCGGGGGAACCTACGAGCAGTACTTC. This rearrangement joins TRBV29-1 to TRBJ2-7; TRBD2 matches 11 bases. This CDR3 spans 15 amino acids. Germline CDR1 and CDR2: SQVTM and ANQGSEA. J gave up 2 bases and V 4 bases, and 7 bases lay outside the gene matches.

The CDR3 bases are TGTGCCAGCAGCTTGGACCGACAGGGTGAGCAGTTCTTC. Amino acid sequence: CASSLDRQGEQFF. The chain uses TRBV5-4 and TRBJ2-1, with 7 positions matching TRBD1. V lost 0 bases to trimming and J lost 9 bases; unmatched junction nucleotides: 3. CDR1 is SGHNT and CDR2 is YYREEE in the germline V gene (reference sequence). CDR3 length equals 13 residues.

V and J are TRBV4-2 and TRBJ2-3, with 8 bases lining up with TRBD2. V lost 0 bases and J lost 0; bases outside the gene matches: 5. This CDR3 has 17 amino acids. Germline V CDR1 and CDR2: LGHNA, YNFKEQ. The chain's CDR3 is CASSQEERGTSTDTQYF. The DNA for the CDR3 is TGTGCCAGCAGCCAAGAGGAGCGGGGGACTAGCACAGATACGCAGTATTTT.

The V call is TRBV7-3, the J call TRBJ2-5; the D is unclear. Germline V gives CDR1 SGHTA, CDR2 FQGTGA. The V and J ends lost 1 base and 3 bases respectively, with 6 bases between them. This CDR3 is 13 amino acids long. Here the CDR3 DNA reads TGTGCCAGCAGCTTAAGGCTGGAAGAGACCCAGTACTTC. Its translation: CASSLRLEETQYF. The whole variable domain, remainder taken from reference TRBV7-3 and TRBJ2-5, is GAGVSQTPSNKVTEKGKYVELRCDPISGHTALYWYRQSLGQGPEFLIYFQGTGAADDSGLPNDRFFAVRPEGSVSTLKIQRTERGDSAVYLCASSLRLEETQYFGPGTRLLVL.

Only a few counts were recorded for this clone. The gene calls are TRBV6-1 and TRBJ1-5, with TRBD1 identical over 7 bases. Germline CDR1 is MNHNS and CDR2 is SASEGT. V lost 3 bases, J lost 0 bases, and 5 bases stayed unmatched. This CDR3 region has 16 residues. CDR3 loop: CASSELTGTSNQPQHF. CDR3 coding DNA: TGTGCCAGCAGTGAGCTGACAGGGACTAGCAATCAGCCCCAGCATTTT.

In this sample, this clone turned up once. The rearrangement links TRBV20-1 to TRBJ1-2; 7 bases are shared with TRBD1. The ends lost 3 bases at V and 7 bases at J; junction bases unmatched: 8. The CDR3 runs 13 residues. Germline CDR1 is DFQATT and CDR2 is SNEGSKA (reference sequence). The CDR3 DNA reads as TGCAGTGCTAGTGACAGGGTTTCGTCTGGCTACACCTTC. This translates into CSASDRVSSGYTF.

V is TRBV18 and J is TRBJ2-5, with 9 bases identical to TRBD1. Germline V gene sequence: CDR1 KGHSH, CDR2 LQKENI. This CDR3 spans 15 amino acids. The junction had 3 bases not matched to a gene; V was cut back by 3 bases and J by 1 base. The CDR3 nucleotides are TGTGCCAGCTCACCGGGACAGGGTCTCCAAGAGACCCAGTACTTC. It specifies CASSPGQGLQETQYF.

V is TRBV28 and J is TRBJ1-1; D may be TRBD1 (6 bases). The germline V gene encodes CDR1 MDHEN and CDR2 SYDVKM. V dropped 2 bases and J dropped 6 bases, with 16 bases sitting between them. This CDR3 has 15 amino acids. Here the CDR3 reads CASSLRSPRTAEAFF. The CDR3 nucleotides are TGTGCCAGCAGTTTAAGGAGTCCCCGGACAGCTGAAGCTTTCTTT. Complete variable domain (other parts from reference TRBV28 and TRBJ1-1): DVKVTQSSRYLVKRTGEKVFLECVQDMDHENMFWYRQDPGLGLRLIYFSYDVKMKEKGDIPEGYSVSREKKERFSLILESASTNQTSMYLCASSLRSPRTAEAFFGQGTRLTVV.

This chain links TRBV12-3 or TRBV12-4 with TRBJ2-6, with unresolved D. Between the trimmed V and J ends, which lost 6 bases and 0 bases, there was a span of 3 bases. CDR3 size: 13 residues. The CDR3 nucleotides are TGTGCCAGCAGCAGCTCTGGGGCCAACGTCCTGACTTTC. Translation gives CASSSSGANVLTF.